Each of the 21 T cell receptor beta chains below was sequenced from the same sample in a study of T cell responses to AZD1222 COVID-19 vaccine. TCRdb's table, derived via immunoSEQ multiplex PCR, lists solely in-frame clones and lacks some. This table holds approximately 120,000 clones, around 83% found once. The sample was peripheral blood, taken 28 days after the second AZD1222 dose. The receptors stem from an adult who received the AZD1222 COVID-19 vaccine.

The V gene is TRBV7-9, the J gene TRBJ2-7; weak D call: TRBD1 (5 bases). The CDR3 consists of 16 residues. Germline V gives CDR1 SEHNR, CDR2 FQNEAQ (reference sequence). Trimming shortened V by 5 bases and J by 2 bases, and 19 bases separated the two germline ends. CDR3 amino acids: CASSPPDKKGTYEQYF. CDR3 bases: TGTGCCAGCAGCCCCCCGGACAAGAAGGGCACCTACGAGCAGTACTTC.

The rearrangement joins TRBV3-1 (or the pseudogene TRBV3-2) to TRBJ1-3; D ambiguous. The V end was cut by 1 base, the J end by 7 bases, with 8 bases between. Germline-derived CDR1 and CDR2 are LGHDT and YNNKEL (reference sequence). The CDR3 length is 13 residues. CDR3 sequence: CASSQGFSNTIYF. Here the CDR3 DNA reads TGTGCCAGCAGCCAAGGCTTCTCCAACACCATATATTTT.

The chain recombines TRBV30 with TRBJ2-7; D gene uncertain. Germline CDR1 is GTSNPN and CDR2 is SVGIG (reference sequence). Trimming pared 2 bases from V and 6 bases from J, leaving 14 bases between. The CDR3 length is 13 residues. The CDR3 region is CAWSPSGPSEQYF. The CDR3 region has the DNA TGTGCCTGGAGTCCCTCGGGTCCCTCCGAGCAGTACTTC.

In its sample, this clone was seen a few times. The J gene is TRBJ2-6, the V gene TRBV27, with D hard to call. Trimming removed 4 bases from V and 0 bases from J, with 10 bases in between. Germline V gives CDR1 MNHEY, CDR2 SMNVEV (reference sequence). CDR3 length: 16 amino acids. The CDR3: CASSSTTFSGANVLTF. Written as DNA, the CDR3 is TGTGCCAGCAGTTCCACAACCTTCTCTGGGGCCAACGTCCTGACTTTC. The whole variable domain, remainder taken from reference TRBV27 and TRBJ2-6, is EAQVTQNPRYLITVTGKKLTVTCSQNMNHEYMSWYRQDPGLGLRQIYYSMNVEVTDKGDVPEGYKVSRKEKRNFPLILESPSPNQTSLYFCASSSTTFSGANVLTFGAGSRLTVL.

The count of this clone is one. The chain's CDR3 is CSASDPGQGFTGELFF. The DNA of the CDR3 is TGCAGTGCTAGTGATCCGGGACAGGGGTTCACCGGGGAGCTGTTTTTT. The V call is TRBV20-1, the J call TRBJ2-2, with 10 bases matching TRBD1. The CDR3 consists of 16 residues. Trimming took 3 bases from V and 4 from J; bases not matched to a gene: 8. The germline V gene has CDR1 DFQATT and CDR2 SNEGSKA (reference sequence).

The gene calls are TRBV3-1 (or the pseudogene TRBV3-2) and TRBJ1-6; perhaps TRBD1 as D (5 bases). Trimming cost V 0 bases and J 9 bases, with 12 bases left between them. Germline V gene sequence: CDR1 LGHDT, CDR2 YNNKEL (reference sequence). The CDR3 spans 15 residues. The CDR3 nucleotides read TGTGCCAGCAGCCAAGATTTCAGGGTGGGTTCACCCCTCCACTTT. Translated, it gives CASSQDFRVGSPLHF.

V usage is TRBV11-2 and J usage is TRBJ2-2; D may be TRBD2 (6 bases). CDR1 is SGHAT and CDR2 is FQNNGV in the germline V gene. Trimming stripped 3 bases from V and 4 bases from J, with 9 bases between. The CDR3 runs 14 residues. CDR3 region: CASSFGSITGELFF. The CDR3 DNA follows: TGTGCCAGCAGCTTCGGGAGCATCACCGGGGAGCTGTTTTTT.

This clone was counted once. The gene calls are TRBV28 and TRBJ1-5; D is unclear. The CDR3 is made up of 15 amino acids. Germline V gives CDR1 MDHEN, CDR2 SYDVKM. V dropped 2 bases and J dropped 4 bases, with 12 bases sitting between them. The CDR3 DNA reads TGTGCCAGCAGTTTAAACCCCTTGGAGAATCAGCCCCAGCATTTT. Translation gives CASSLNPLENQPQHF. Full variable domain (missing parts from reference TRBV28 and TRBJ1-5): DVKVTQSSRYLVKRTGEKVFLECVQDMDHENMFWYRQDPGLGLRLIYFSYDVKMKEKGDIPEGYSVSREKKERFSLILESASTNQTSMYLCASSLNPLENQPQHFGDGTRLSIL.

This clone appeared a few times. The chain has TRBV4-2 and TRBJ1-1; 7 nucleotides align to TRBD1. CDR1 and CDR2 from the germline V gene are LGHNA and YNFKEQ. This CDR3 is built from 15 residues. With V trimmed by 1 base and J by 1 base, 3 bases remained unmatched. The DNA for the CDR3 is TGTGCCAGCAGCCAAGCAGGGGGTAAGAACACTGAAGCTTTCTTT. Translation: CASSQAGGKNTEAFF.

This rearrangement joins TRBV9 to TRBJ2-5, with D perhaps assigned TRBD1 or TRBD2 (5 bases each). The CDR3 is 14 residues long. Looked up from germline, CDR1 is SGDLS and CDR2 is YYNGEE. V was cut by 3 bases and J by 2 bases, with 11 bases left in between. CDR3 amino acids: CASSGRGSQETQYF. The CDR3 DNA is TGTGCCAGCAGCGGCCGGGGCTCACAAGAGACCCAGTACTTC.

The gene calls are TRBV2 and TRBJ1-3, with D possibly being TRBD1 (5 bases). The germline V and J ends were trimmed by 2 bases and 10 bases, with 15 bases remaining between them. This CDR3 spans 14 amino acids. CDR1 and CDR2 from the germline V gene are SNHLY and FYNNEI. Here the CDR3 DNA reads TGTGCCAGCAGTGAACCCGACCCAGGGATAACCATATATTTT. It encodes CASSEPDPGITIYF.

The rearrangement links TRBV27 to TRBJ2-7, with a tentative D call TRBD2 (7 bases). The V and J ends lost 8 bases and 3 bases respectively, with 17 bases between them. This CDR3 is built from 14 residues. Germline lookup yields CDR1 MNHEY and CDR2 SMNVEV (reference sequence). CDR3 DNA sequence: TGTGCCAGCGAGGGGGGGCGGAAGAGCTACGAGCAGTACTTC. Translation: CASEGGRKSYEQYF.

The J gene is TRBJ2-3, the V gene TRBV30; D unresolved. Trimming left V 4 bases short and J 0 bases short, with 8 bases between. Germline CDR1 GTSNPN, CDR2 SVGIG (reference sequence). The CDR3 contains 13 residues. The CDR3 bases are TGTGCCTGGACGTCTCGTAGCACAGATACGCAGTATTTT. It encodes CAWTSRSTDTQYF.

The chain couples TRBV21-1 to TRBJ1-4. TRBV21-1 constitutes a pseudogene. CDR3 length: 13 amino acids. The CDR3 sequence is CASSRRGNEKLFF. Written as DNA, the CDR3 is TGTGCCAGCAGCCGGCGGGGGAACGAAAAACTGTTTTTT.

The rearrangement links TRBV3-1 (or the pseudogene TRBV3-2) to TRBJ2-2; D could derive from TRBD1 or TRBD2 (5 bases each). CDR3 size: 17 residues. CDR1 is LGHDT, CDR2 YNNKEL, per germline (reference sequence). V gave up 2 bases and J gave up 0 bases, with 13 bases separating them. The CDR3 loop is CASSQPGRHANTGELFF. CDR3 nucleotide sequence: TGTGCCAGCAGCCAACCGGGACGTCACGCGAACACCGGGGAGCTGTTTTTT.

The V gene is TRBV4-3, the J gene TRBJ1-2; 7 nucleotides line up with TRBD1. Germline CDR1 is LGHNA and CDR2 is YSLEER. The CDR3 length is 15 residues. V lost 0 bases to trimming and J lost 8 bases; unmatched junction nucleotides: 9. The CDR3, as DNA: TGCGCCAGCAGCCAAGAAGGGACAGCGCCCCGAGGCTACACCTTC. This sequence encodes CASSQEGTAPRGYTF.

This clone was seen repeatedly, ten times or more. This chain links TRBV19 with TRBJ1-1, with D possibly TRBD1 on 6 matching bases. Per germline, CDR1 LNHDA and CDR2 SQIVND (reference sequence). The V gene lost 5 bases and the J gene lost 0 bases, with 16 bases spanning the gap. The CDR3 is 16 residues long. The CDR3 nucleotides read TGTGCCAGTAGTCCAAGTGACAGGATAGTGAACACTGAAGCTTTCTTT. Protein product: CASSPSDRIVNTEAFF.

The gene calls are TRBV15 and TRBJ2-3; 9 positions agree with TRBD2. The CDR3 spans 17 residues. Germline V gives CDR1 LNHNV, CDR2 YYDKDF (reference sequence). The J segment lost 6 bases and the V segment lost 0 bases, leaving 10 bases of the junction unmatched. The CDR3 loop is CATSRDDKRGASDTQYF. As DNA, the CDR3 is TGTGCCACCAGCAGAGATGATAAGCGGGGGGCCTCGGATACGCAGTATTTT.

The J gene is TRBJ1-2, the V gene TRBV7-9; D is uncertain. V was pared by 4 bases and J by 7 bases, with 13 bases between. CDR3 length: 13 residues. Germline V gene lookup returns CDR1 SEHNR and CDR2 FQNEAQ (reference sequence). This chain's CDR3 is CASSYSGETGYTF. The CDR3 DNA follows: TGTGCCAGCAGCTACAGCGGGGAGACTGGCTACACCTTC.

This clone was counted between two and nine times. The chain combines TRBV27 with TRBJ2-3, with 10 bases aligning to TRBD2. This CDR3 comprises 15 residues. Looked up from germline, CDR1 is MNHEY and CDR2 is SMNVEV (reference sequence). Trimming at V came to 7 bases and at J to 5 bases, leaving 9 bases not matched to a gene. This CDR3 is CASTLTSGSIDTQYF. The CDR3 DNA follows: TGTGCCAGCACCCTGACTAGCGGGTCAATAGATACGCAGTATTTT.

This clone was counted once. The chain uses TRBV6-5 and TRBJ1-3; D gene ambiguous. CDR3 length equals 12 residues. With 11 bases removed from V and 8 bases from J, the gap between germline ends came to 16 bases. Germline CDR1 and CDR2: MNHEY and SVGAGI. Here the CDR3 DNA reads TGTGCCCTCCGTGGAGCTTGGGACACCATATATTTT. It specifies CALRGAWDTIYF.